This section outlines one T cell receptor beta chain sequence together with its context. The cohort comprised adults aged roughly 18 to 90 years residing in under 30 US areas. The data originate from a study of blood T cell repertoires in COVID-19. Study overall: PBMCs, B-cell-depleted T cells, or T cells were the source of the cDNA or gDNA that made up the material.

Per the study methods: Cell counts per sample came from amplifying reference gene primers. Measured with immunoSEQ multiplex PCR; TCRdb has only the in-frame clones, and not every one. The V and J calls and clone size are taken from that table; D and trimming were inferred from the DNA. The repertoire holds about 220,000 clones, with approximately 90% as singletons. This CDR3 comprises 16 residues. The germline V gene encodes CDR1 SGHRS and CDR2 YFSETQ. Trimming removed 4 bases at V and 1 base at J, with 16 bases between. The chain employs TRBV5-1 and TRBJ2-3; a possible D gene is TRBD1 (6 bases). Sequencing used PBMCs or T cells enriched from blood (not recorded which). This clonotype was sampled from a woman aged 18-29 years in a cohort exposed to, infected with or recovered from COVID-19 (not recorded which). The CDR3 loop is CASSGRDTRGTDTQYF. The CDR3 bases are TGCGCCAGCAGCGGCCGGGACACGAGGGGCACAGATACGCAGTATTTT.